These 21 T cell receptor beta chains originate from one sample sequenced in a study of identical twins. One entry per CDR3 protein results from TCRdb running MiXCR on the 5' RACE reads. In the table there are some 300,000 distinct CDR3 sequences, approximately 13% of which are singletons. This sample also appeared in a second study, on yellow fever vaccine responses in identical twins.

The sample taken for sequencing was CD8+ T cells sorted from blood. These receptors all stem from a woman aged 18-35 years in good health.

The table lists this clonotype with a few counts. The chain uses TRBV10-3 and TRBJ2-1; tentatively, D is TRBD1 (5 bases). Trimming removed 4 bases at V and 4 bases at J, with 11 bases between. The germline V gene has CDR1 ENHRY and CDR2 SYGVKD. The CDR3 sequence is 14 residues long. This CDR3 is CAISARVDYNEQFF. DNA for the CDR3: TGTGCCATCAGTGCCAGGGTCGATTACAATGAGCAGTTCTTC.

The J gene is TRBJ1-4, the V gene TRBV20-1; no definite D call. The germline gives CDR1 DFQATT, CDR2 SNEGSKA (reference sequence). V shed 0 bases and J shed 7 bases, with 15 bases lying between them. This CDR3 has 15 amino acids. In DNA, the CDR3 is TGCAGTGCTAGAGATTGGTCCTTTGGAGGTGAAAAACTGTTTTTT. Protein sequence: CSARDWSFGGEKLFF.

This clonotype was found a few times. Here the CDR3 DNA reads TGTGCCAGCAGTTTATCGAGACGGGACTCCCGTACGCAGTATTTT. It translates to CASSLSRRDSRTQYF. The rearrangement joins TRBV28 to TRBJ2-3; perhaps TRBD2 as D (6 bases). Trimming pared 1 base from V and 8 bases from J, leaving 16 bases between. The CDR3 is 15 amino acids. Germline CDR1 MDHEN, CDR2 SYDVKM.

Only a few counts were recorded for this clonotype. The CDR3: CASSQAGRETGELFF. The CDR3 DNA is TGTGCCAGCAGCCAAGCTGGCAGGGAGACCGGGGAGCTGTTTTTT. This chain uses TRBV4-2 with TRBJ2-2; D may be TRBD1 or TRBD2 (5 bases each). The germline CDR1 and CDR2 sequences are LGHNA and YNFKEQ. The CDR3 loop spans 15 amino acids. The V gene lost 1 base and the J gene lost 5 bases, with 11 bases spanning the gap.

This clonotype was recorded a few times. V and J are TRBV6-5 and TRBJ2-1, with a tentative D call TRBD2 (5 bases). V lost 1 base, J lost 14 bases, and 15 bases lay in between. Germline CDR1 and CDR2: MNHEY and SVGAGI. This CDR3 has 13 residues. The CDR3 nucleotides read TGTGCCAGCAGTTACTACGGGGAAGACGCCGAGTTCTTC. As protein: CASSYYGEDAEFF.

This clonotype showed up just a few times. V and J are TRBV12-5 and TRBJ2-7, with 11 bases fitting TRBD1. V trimming: 2 bases; J trimming: 2 bases; junction bases outside the gene matches: 11. This CDR3 comprises 18 residues. Germline-derived CDR1 and CDR2 are LGHNT and FRNRAP. The CDR3 here is CASGLPPTDRGPTYEQYV. The CDR3 nucleotides are TGTGCTAGTGGTTTGCCCCCAACGGACAGGGGGCCCACCTACGAGCAGTACGTC.

This clonotype was counted a few times. The chain joins TRBV6-1 to TRBJ2-3, with 10 positions matching TRBD2. Germline CDR1 is MNHNS and CDR2 is SASEGT. The CDR3 loop spans 16 amino acids. V shed 6 bases, J shed 2 bases, and the junction held 8 bases outside the gene matches. The chain's CDR3 is CASRALAGGYTDTQYF. The DNA of the CDR3 is TGTGCCAGCAGGGCGTTAGCGGGGGGCTACACAGATACGCAGTATTTT.

This clonotype has more than one count but fewer than ten. The chain employs TRBV27 and TRBJ2-1; D might be TRBD1 or TRBD2, each matching 5 bases. Trimming stripped 5 bases from V and 4 bases from J, with 12 bases between. Germline CDR1 MNHEY, CDR2 SMNVEV (reference sequence). The CDR3 totals 14 residues. In nucleotides, the CDR3 is TGTGCCAGCAGTACCGAGGGACGGTACAATGAGCAGTTCTTC. Its translation is CASSTEGRYNEQFF.

The J gene is TRBJ1-6, the V gene TRBV20-1; maybe TRBD1 (6 bases). CDR1 and CDR2 from the germline V gene are DFQATT and SNEGSKA (reference sequence). This CDR3 is 16 amino acids long. Trimming removed 5 bases from V and 0 bases from J, with 14 bases in between. CDR3 sequence: CSAPPQGSSYNSPLHF. CDR3 coding DNA: TGCAGTGCTCCACCTCAGGGGAGCTCCTATAATTCACCCCTCCACTTT.

This chain links TRBV19 with TRBJ2-2, with 9 bases lining up with TRBD1. Germline V gene lookup returns CDR1 LNHDA and CDR2 SQIVND (reference sequence). Trimming removed 5 bases from V and 5 bases from J; junction bases left unmatched: 3. The CDR3 totals 14 residues. In nucleotides, the CDR3 is TGTGCCAGTAGTGCCGACAGGGGGACCGGGGAGCTGTTTTTT. This sequence encodes CASSADRGTGELFF. Full variable domain (rest looked up from reference TRBV19 and TRBJ2-2): DGGITQSPKYLFRKEGQNVTLSCEQNLNHDAMYWYRQDPGQGLRLIYYSQIVNDFQKGDIAEGYSVSREKKESFPLTVTSAQKNPTAFYLCASSADRGTGELFFGEGSRLTVL.

This clonotype was detected ten times or more. The rearrangement uses TRBV5-1 and TRBJ2-1; D is perhaps TRBD2 (6 bases). The V gene's germline CDR1 is SGHRS and CDR2 YFSETQ. The V end lost 1 base, the J end lost 1 base, and 12 bases lay between the germline ends. The CDR3 consists of 16 residues. CDR3 nucleotide sequence: TGCGCCAGCAGCTTGTCCGGGAGTAGGTCCTACAATGAGCAGTTCTTC. It yields the protein CASSLSGSRSYNEQFF.

The gene calls are TRBV4-1 and TRBJ2-7, with D unclear. Germline values: CDR1 MGHRA, CDR2 YSYEKL. This CDR3 has 15 amino acids. V was pared by 1 base and J by 6 bases, with 16 bases between. CDR3 amino acids: CASSQAPFPSAEQYF. CDR3 DNA sequence: TGCGCCAGCAGCCAAGCTCCATTCCCCTCCGCCGAGCAGTACTTC.

This clonotype was observed a few times. V usage is TRBV3-1 and J usage is TRBJ2-3; D is undetermined. V was clipped by 3 bases and J by 5 bases, with 18 bases between them. CDR3 size: 16 residues. From germline, CDR1 is LGHDT and CDR2 YNNKEL (reference sequence). The CDR3 DNA follows: TGTGCCAGCAGCCACCAGACACCCTGGGCACAAGATACGCAGTATTTT. It is translated as CASSHQTPWAQDTQYF.

This clonotype was recorded many times. The V gene is TRBV10-3, the J gene TRBJ2-7; D call uncertain. The CDR3 sequence is 13 residues long. Per the germline V gene, CDR1 is ENHRY and CDR2 is SYGVKD. The germline V and J ends were trimmed by 10 bases and 0 bases, with 13 bases remaining between them. In DNA form, the CDR3 reads TGTGCCACTCAGACGGAAATCTCCTACGAGCAGTACGTC. It encodes CATQTEISYEQYV.

This sequence joins TRBV15 and TRBJ2-1, with TRBD2 matching over 11 bases. Germline lookup yields CDR1 LNHNV and CDR2 YYDKDF (reference sequence). With 0 bases clipped from V and 2 bases from J, the junction kept 3 bases outside the gene matches. This CDR3 region has 17 residues. As DNA, the CDR3 is TGTGCCACCAGCAGAGAGATAGCGGGGGGGACCTACAATGAGCAGTTCTTC. As protein: CATSREIAGGTYNEQFF.

This clonotype has just a few counts. V and J are TRBV6-6 and TRBJ2-7; 8 nucleotides agree with TRBD2. The J segment lost 2 bases and the V segment lost 6 bases, leaving 3 bases of the junction unmatched. This CDR3 is 13 amino acids long. Looked up from germline, CDR1 is MNHNY and CDR2 is SVGAGI (reference sequence). The CDR3: CASSRAGAYEQYF. In nucleotides, the CDR3 is TGTGCCAGCAGCAGAGCGGGGGCCTACGAGCAGTACTTC.

The chain couples TRBV7-9 to TRBJ1-2; possible D gene TRBD1, 5 bases. The V gene's germline CDR1 is SEHNR and CDR2 FQNEAQ (reference sequence). This CDR3 spans 15 amino acids. Between the trimmed V and J ends, which lost 6 bases and 2 bases, there was a span of 16 bases. CDR3 amino acids: CASSYEQGKNYGYTF. CDR3 DNA sequence: TGTGCCAGCAGTTATGAGCAGGGCAAGAACTATGGCTACACCTTC.

This clonotype has a count of ten or more. The chain links TRBV7-9 to TRBJ1-1, with TRBD1 matching over 7 bases. Germline V gene data show CDR1 as SEHNR and CDR2 as FQNEAQ (reference sequence). J lost 6 bases, V lost 6 bases, and 4 bases had no gene match. This CDR3 is built from 12 residues. The CDR3 DNA reads TGTGCCAGCAGGCTCCAGGGGGCTGAAGCTTTCTTT. Protein: CASRLQGAEAFF. Drawing the rest from reference TRBV7-9 and TRBJ1-1, the complete variable domain is DTGVSQNPRHKITKRGQNVTFRCDPISEHNRLYWYRQTLGQGPEFLTYFQNEAQLEKSRLLSDRFSAERPKGSFSTLEIQRTEQGDSAMYLCASRLQGAEAFFGQGTRLTVV.

In its sample, this clonotype was seen many times. The chain carries TRBV7-6 and TRBJ1-1, with 9 bases matching TRBD1. Germline trimming cut 4 bases from V and 8 bases from J; bases unmatched to any gene: 11. Germline loops: CDR1 SGHVS, CDR2 FNYEAQ. There are 15 residues in the CDR3. CDR3 bases: TGTGCCAGCAGCTCGCCGGACAGGGGTTTAGGCGAAGCTTTCTTT. This sequence encodes CASSSPDRGLGEAFF.

The chain combines TRBV7-2 with TRBJ2-3; D perhaps matches TRBD2 (5 bases). This CDR3 comprises 14 residues. The germline V gene encodes CDR1 SGHTA and CDR2 FQGNSA. Trimming stripped 2 bases from V and 2 bases from J, with 8 bases between. In DNA form, the CDR3 reads TGTGCCAGCAGCTTAACTAGAACCACAGATACGCAGTATTTT. Translating it yields CASSLTRTTDTQYF.

The V call is TRBV12-5, the J call TRBJ2-5; TRBD2 is a possible D gene (5 bases). The CDR3 contains 14 residues. Germline CDR1 reads LGHNT; CDR2 reads FRNRAP. Trimming took off 1 base at V and 5 bases at J, with 11 bases between the two ends. The CDR3 bases are TGTGCTAGTGGTTTGGGTCCCGCGGGTGAGACCCAGTACTTC. Its protein is CASGLGPAGETQYF.